Shown below are 11 T cell receptor beta chains from a single sample sequenced in a study of blood T cell repertoires in COVID-19. Measured with immunoSEQ multiplex PCR; TCRdb has only the in-frame clones, and not every one. In the table there are 130,000 to 150,000 clones, around 81% of which are singletons. The sample taken for sequencing was peripheral blood. These receptors were collected from a man in his sixties with active or convalescent COVID-19.

The chain joins TRBV20-1 to TRBJ2-2; D unclear. Deletions cut 3 bases from V and 6 bases from J, with 14 bases between. This CDR3 has 14 residues. Germline CDR1 and CDR2: DFQATT and SNEGSKA (reference sequence). The CDR3 DNA sequence: TGCAGTGCTAGTCCGCCAGGCCCGTCCGGGGAGCTGTTTTTT. As protein: CSASPPGPSGELFF.

This sequence joins TRBV3-1 (or the pseudogene TRBV3-2) and TRBJ2-5, with D perhaps TRBD2 (6 bases). Per the germline V gene, CDR1 is LGHDT and CDR2 is YNNKEL (reference sequence). V was pared by 5 bases and J by 3 bases, with 22 bases between. The CDR3 sequence is 17 residues long. CDR3 sequence: CASSIRGLSGFKETQYF. Written as DNA, the CDR3 is TGTGCCAGCAGCATTCGGGGACTCAGCGGATTTAAAGAGACCCAGTACTTC.

This chain uses TRBV28 with TRBJ1-6; 8 nucleotides match TRBD1. With V trimmed by 5 bases and J by 7 bases, 7 bases remained unmatched. This CDR3 comprises 15 residues. Germline V gives CDR1 MDHEN, CDR2 SYDVKM. CDR3 in amino acids: CASSPLGQGNSPLHF. As DNA, the CDR3 is TGTGCCAGCAGTCCTCTCGGACAGGGAAATTCACCCCTCCACTTT.

The chain joins TRBV5-4 to TRBJ2-7, with 16 positions matching TRBD2. This CDR3 is 17 amino acids long. Germline values: CDR1 SGHNT, CDR2 YYREEE (reference sequence). After removal of 4 bases from V and 2 bases from J, the junction contained 6 bases not matched to a gene. In DNA form, the CDR3 reads TGTGCCAGCAGCCCCGGGACTAGCGGGAGGGCCCCCTACGAGCAGTACTTC. Its protein product is CASSPGTSGRAPYEQYF. Full variable domain (missing parts from reference TRBV5-4 and TRBJ2-7): ETGVTQSPTHLIKTRGQQVTLRCSSQSGHNTVSWYQQALGQGPQFIFQYYREEENGRGNFPPRFSGLQFPNYSSELNVNALELDDSALYLCASSPGTSGRAPYEQYFGPGTRLTVT.

The chain couples TRBV7-3 to TRBJ2-5; TRBD2 might be the D (5 bases). The CDR3 totals 13 residues. V lost 1 base, J lost 7 bases, and 10 bases lay in between. In germline, CDR1 is SGHTA, CDR2 FQGTGA. The CDR3 reads CASSLNYGVTQYF. Written as DNA, the CDR3 is TGTGCCAGCAGCTTAAACTACGGGGTGACCCAGTACTTC.

The rearrangement links TRBV6-5 to TRBJ2-1; 8 nucleotides align to TRBD2. The CDR3 loop spans 15 amino acids. Losses at the gene ends were 4 bases for V and 8 bases for J; bases not matched to a gene: 10. Germline CDR1 and CDR2: MNHEY and SVGAGI. This CDR3 is CASSFLAAGGDEQFF. The CDR3 DNA sequence: TGTGCCAGCAGTTTCCTAGCGGCCGGGGGGGATGAGCAGTTCTTC.

The V and J genes are TRBV24-1 and TRBJ2-7, with a possible D match to TRBD1 (5 bases). The ends were cut back, 11 bases at V and 3 bases at J, with 19 bases in the middle. This CDR3 comprises 14 residues. Looked up from germline, CDR1 is KGHDR and CDR2 is SFDVKD. The CDR3 loop reads CAIKYPFRDYEQYF. For the CDR3, the DNA is TGTGCCATCAAATACCCCTTCAGGGACTACGAGCAGTACTTC.

This clone turned up a few times. V is TRBV12-5 and J is TRBJ2-1, with D maybe TRBD2 (7 bases). Trimming took off 3 bases at V and 10 bases at J, with 22 bases between the two ends. This CDR3 spans 16 amino acids. The germline gives CDR1 LGHNT, CDR2 FRNRAP. CDR3 nucleotides: TGTGCTAGTGGTTTCCTCCGGGACGACAGGCGGGGGGAGCAGTTCTTC. Translation: CASGFLRDDRRGEQFF. The variable domain in full, with the rest retrieved from reference TRBV12-5 and TRBJ2-1, is DARVTQTPRHKVTEMGQEVTMRCQPILGHNTVFWYRQTMMQGLELLAYFRNRAPLDDSGMPKDRFSAEMPDATLATLKIQPSEPRDSAVYFCASGFLRDDRRGEQFFGPGTRLTVL.

The rearrangement uses TRBV2 and TRBJ2-3; 8 positions match TRBD1. The CDR3 extends over 14 amino acids. The germline gives CDR1 SNHLY, CDR2 FYNNEI. V was clipped by 10 bases and J by 1 base; unmatched bases: 7. As DNA, the CDR3 is TGTGCCACCTTCGCGGACAGGGGCACAGATACGCAGTATTTT. This encodes CATFADRGTDTQYF. The complete variable domain, with remaining parts taken from reference TRBV2 and TRBJ2-3, reads EPEVTQTPSHQVTQMGQEVILRCVPISNHLYFYWYRQILGQKVEFLVSFYNNEISEKSEIFDDQFSVERPDGSNFTLKIRSTKLEDSAMYFCATFADRGTDTQYFGPGTRLTVL.

In its sample, this clone was seen once. J is TRBJ1-4 and V is TRBV4-2; D may be TRBD1 (5 bases). CDR3 size: 15 residues. From germline, CDR1 is LGHNA and CDR2 YNFKEQ. V lost 1 base to trimming and J lost 5 bases, with 11 bases between them. The CDR3 reads CASSQALGGNEKLFF. CDR3 nucleotides: TGTGCCAGCAGCCAAGCGCTGGGGGGAAATGAAAAACTGTTTTTT.

This chain links TRBV19 with TRBJ1-4, with D possibly TRBD1 on 6 matching bases. CDR1 and CDR2 from the germline V gene are LNHDA and SQIVND (reference sequence). V dropped 4 bases and J dropped 5 bases, with 14 bases sitting between them. The CDR3 is 15 amino acids. CDR3 DNA sequence: TGTGCCAGTAGTACCCGGACAGCTCGAAATGAAAAACTGTTTTTT. Its protein product is CASSTRTARNEKLFF.